These 2 T cell receptor beta chains originate from one sample sequenced in a study of human T cells and chemical hapten exposure. Time point in this sample: pre-sensitization, week 0. Treatment specified: therapeutic diphenylcyclopropenone sensitization with weekly scalp DPC. TCRdb independently ran MiXCR on the RACE reads; one entry per CDR3 protein. In the table there are more than 300,000 distinct CDR3 sequences, 5.1% of which are singletons. Sequencing was performed on whole blood, taken in connection with sensitization to the hapten diphenylcyclopropenone (DPC). Receptors originate from a woman aged 45-60 years with alopecia areata. Some clones in this sample may be carry-over from other donors' samples.

This clonotype occurred a few times. The gene calls are TRBV27 and TRBJ2-1, with a weak D call TRBD1 (6 bases). The CDR3 extends over 15 amino acids. Trimming removed 5 bases at V and 5 bases at J, with 16 bases between. In germline, CDR1 is MNHEY, CDR2 SMNVEV (reference sequence). CDR3 coding DNA: TGTGCCAGCAGTCCCCGGACAGACTTTAACAATGAGCAGTTCTTC. This sequence encodes CASSPRTDFNNEQFF.

This clonotype occurred a few times. The chain couples TRBV2 to TRBJ2-1; 13 positions match TRBD2. J lost 7 bases, V lost 6 bases, and 6 bases had no gene match. Per germline, CDR1 SNHLY and CDR2 FYNNEI. The CDR3 consists of 15 residues. The chain's CDR3 is CASRRTSGRINEQFF. The CDR3, as DNA: TGTGCCAGCAGGAGGACTAGCGGGAGAATAAATGAGCAGTTCTTC.